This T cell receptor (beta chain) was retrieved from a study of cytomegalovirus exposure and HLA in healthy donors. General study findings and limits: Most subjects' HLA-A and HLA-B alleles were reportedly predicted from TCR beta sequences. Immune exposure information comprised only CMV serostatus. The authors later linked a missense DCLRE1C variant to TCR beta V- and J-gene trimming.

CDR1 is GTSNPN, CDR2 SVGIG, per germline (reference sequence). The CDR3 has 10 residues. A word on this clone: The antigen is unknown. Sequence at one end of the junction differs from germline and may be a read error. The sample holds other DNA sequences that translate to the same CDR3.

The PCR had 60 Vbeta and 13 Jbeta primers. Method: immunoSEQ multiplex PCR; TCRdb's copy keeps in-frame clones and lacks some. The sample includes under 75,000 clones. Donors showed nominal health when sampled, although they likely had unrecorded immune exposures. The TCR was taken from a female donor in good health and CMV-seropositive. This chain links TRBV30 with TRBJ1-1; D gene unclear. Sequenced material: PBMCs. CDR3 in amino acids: CAWTDTEAFF. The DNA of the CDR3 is TGTGCATGGACTGACACTGAAGCTTTCTTT.